This TCR beta chain was found in a study of immune evolution from preneoplasia to lung adenocarcinoma. General study points: Normal lung had highest clonality; later lesions appeared denser, more diverse. Top clone frequencies peaked in normal lung, apparently declining through invasive adenocarcinoma.

The table came from immunoSEQ multiplex PCR; TCRdb's copy has only in-frame clones and leaves some out. Here the sample spans approximately 3,200 clones, 75% to 85% being singletons. The CDR3 is 16 amino acids. V was trimmed by 3 bases and J by 9 bases, leaving 21 bases between them. Germline CDR1 MDHEN, CDR2 SYDVKM. As regards this clone: Antigen unknown.

Patient tissue came from resections in Japan or China, 2014–2017. Histologic diagnosis was independently verified by two lung pathologists. The sequenced sample was FFPE adjacent normal lung tissue. The V gene is TRBV28, the J gene TRBJ2-1; D possibly corresponds to TRBD2 (7 bases). The TCR was taken from a person aged 70 to 85 with lung adenocarcinoma. The CDR3 coding sequence is TGTGCCAGCAGTTTTATGGCCGGGGGGCGTTTTGGTGAGCAGTTCTTC. Protein: CASSFMAGGRFGEQFF.